The source of this T cell receptor beta chain is a study of OX40 agonist ivuxolimab in advanced cancers. Germline-derived CDR1 and CDR2 are MRHNA and SNTAGT. After removal of 6 bases from V and 2 bases from J, the junction contained 8 bases not matched to a gene. This CDR3 has 15 residues. The repertoire was sequenced with immunoSEQ multiplex PCR; TCRdb's copy has only in-frame clones and lacks some. This sample yields 90,000 to 100,000 clones, of which about 88% are seen a single time; around 0.82% belongs to the top ten. The starting material was CD4+ or CD8+ T cells sorted from blood, obtained in a trial of the OX40 agonist ivuxolimab. This chain connects TRBV6-4 to TRBJ2-3; 7 nucleotides match TRBD2. This TCR derives from an adult with an advanced solid tumor such as melanoma, head and neck, liver or kidney cancer. The CDR3 reads CASSQGRGDTDTQYF. The CDR3 DNA reads as TGTGCCAGCAGCCAAGGGAGGGGAGACACAGATACGCAGTATTTT.